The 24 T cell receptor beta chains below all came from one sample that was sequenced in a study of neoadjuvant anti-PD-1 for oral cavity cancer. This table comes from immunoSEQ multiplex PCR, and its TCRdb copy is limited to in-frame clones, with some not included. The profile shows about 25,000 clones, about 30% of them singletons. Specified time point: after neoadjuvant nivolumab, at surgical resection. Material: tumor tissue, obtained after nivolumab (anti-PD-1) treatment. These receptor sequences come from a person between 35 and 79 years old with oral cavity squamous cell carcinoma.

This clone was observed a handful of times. DNA for the CDR3: TGTGCCAGTAGTAACCCACAGGGGACAGGGAGCTACGAGCAGTACTTC. Translating gives CASSNPQGTGSYEQYF. This chain links TRBV19 with TRBJ2-7; 9 nucleotides line up with TRBD1. Germline CDR1 is LNHDA and CDR2 is SQIVND (reference sequence). This CDR3 has 16 residues. V was clipped by 4 bases and J by 3 bases; unmatched bases: 10.

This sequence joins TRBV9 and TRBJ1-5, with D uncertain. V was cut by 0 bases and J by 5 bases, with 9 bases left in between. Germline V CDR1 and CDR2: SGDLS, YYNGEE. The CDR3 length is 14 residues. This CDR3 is CASSVGTGDQPQHF. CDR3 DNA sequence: TGTGCCAGCAGCGTAGGGACCGGGGATCAGCCCCAGCATTTT.

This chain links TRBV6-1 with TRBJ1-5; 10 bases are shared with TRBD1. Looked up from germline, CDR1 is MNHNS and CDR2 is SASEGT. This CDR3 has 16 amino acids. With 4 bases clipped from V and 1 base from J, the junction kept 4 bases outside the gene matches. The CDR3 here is CASSGWGQGSNQPQHF. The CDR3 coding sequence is TGTGCCAGCAGTGGCTGGGGACAGGGGAGCAATCAGCCCCAGCATTTT.

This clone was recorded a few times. This chain's CDR3 is CASRTGPTGELFF. CDR3 bases: TGTGCCAGCCGGACAGGGCCCACCGGGGAGCTGTTTTTT. V is TRBV6-4 and J is TRBJ2-2; TRBD1 agrees at 8 bases. Germline CDR1 and CDR2: MRHNA and SNTAGT. After removal of 8 bases from V and 4 bases from J, the junction contained 3 bases not matched to a gene. CDR3 length equals 13 residues.

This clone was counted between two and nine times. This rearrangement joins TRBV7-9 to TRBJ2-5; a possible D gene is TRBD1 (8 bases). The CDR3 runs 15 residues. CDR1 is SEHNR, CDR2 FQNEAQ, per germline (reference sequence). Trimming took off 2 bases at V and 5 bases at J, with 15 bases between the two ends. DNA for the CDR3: TGTGCCAGCAGCTTATACAGGGGGGGGATCGAGACCCAGTACTTC. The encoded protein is CASSLYRGGIETQYF. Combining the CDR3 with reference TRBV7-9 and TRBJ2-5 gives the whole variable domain DTGVSQNPRHKITKRGQNVTFRCDPISEHNRLYWYRQTLGQGPEFLTYFQNEAQLEKSRLLSDRFSAERPKGSFSTLEIQRTEQGDSAMYLCASSLYRGGIETQYFGPGTRLLVL.

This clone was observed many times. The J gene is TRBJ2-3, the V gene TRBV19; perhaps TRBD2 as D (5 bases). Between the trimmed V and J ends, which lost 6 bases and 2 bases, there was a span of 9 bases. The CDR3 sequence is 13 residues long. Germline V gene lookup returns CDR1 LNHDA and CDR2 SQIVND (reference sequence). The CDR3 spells CASRSRVTDTQYF. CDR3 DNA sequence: TGTGCCAGTAGATCGAGGGTCACAGATACGCAGTATTTT.

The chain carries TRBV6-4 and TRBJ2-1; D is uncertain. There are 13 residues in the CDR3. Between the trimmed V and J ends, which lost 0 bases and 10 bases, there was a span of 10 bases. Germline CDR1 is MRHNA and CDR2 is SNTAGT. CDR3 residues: CASSDSKFTEQFF. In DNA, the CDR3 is TGTGCCAGCAGTGACTCGAAATTCACCGAGCAGTTCTTC.

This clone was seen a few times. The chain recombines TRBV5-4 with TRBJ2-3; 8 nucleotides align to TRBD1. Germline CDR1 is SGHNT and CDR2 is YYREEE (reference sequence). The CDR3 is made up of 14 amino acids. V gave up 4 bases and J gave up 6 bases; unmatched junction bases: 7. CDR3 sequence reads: CASSPRGRKDTQYF. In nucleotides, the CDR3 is TGTGCCAGCAGCCCCAGGGGGCGCAAGGATACGCAGTATTTT.

The CDR3 nucleotides read TGTGCCAGCAGCCAAAGCATTGGTGGGGGGCCCGAGCAGTACTTC. This codes for CASSQSIGGGPEQYF. The chain combines TRBV5-8 with TRBJ2-7; D tentatively fits TRBD1 or TRBD2 (6 bases each). Trimming removed 4 bases from V and 6 bases from J, with 20 bases in between. The CDR3 is 15 amino acids. Germline V lookup: CDR1 SGHTS, CDR2 YDEGEE.

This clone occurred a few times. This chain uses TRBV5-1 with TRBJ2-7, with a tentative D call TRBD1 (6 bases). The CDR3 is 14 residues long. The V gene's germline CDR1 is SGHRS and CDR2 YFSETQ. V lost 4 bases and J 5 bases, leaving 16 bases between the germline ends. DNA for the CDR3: TGCGCCAGCAGCCAGTCATCCAGGGGCCACGAGCAGTACTTC. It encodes CASSQSSRGHEQYF.

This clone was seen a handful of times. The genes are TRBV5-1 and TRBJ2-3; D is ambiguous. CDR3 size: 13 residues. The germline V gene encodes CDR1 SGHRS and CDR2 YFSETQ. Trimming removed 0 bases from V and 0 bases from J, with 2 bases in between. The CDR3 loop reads CASSLESTDTQYF. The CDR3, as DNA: TGCGCCAGCAGCTTGGAGAGCACAGATACGCAGTATTTT.

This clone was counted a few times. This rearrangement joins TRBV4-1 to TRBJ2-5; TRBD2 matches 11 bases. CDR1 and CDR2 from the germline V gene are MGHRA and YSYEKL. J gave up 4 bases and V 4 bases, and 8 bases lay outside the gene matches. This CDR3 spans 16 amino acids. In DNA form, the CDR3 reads TGCGCCAGCAGCCCCGCCGCCCTAGCGGGAGGAGAGACCCAGTACTTC. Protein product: CASSPAALAGGETQYF.

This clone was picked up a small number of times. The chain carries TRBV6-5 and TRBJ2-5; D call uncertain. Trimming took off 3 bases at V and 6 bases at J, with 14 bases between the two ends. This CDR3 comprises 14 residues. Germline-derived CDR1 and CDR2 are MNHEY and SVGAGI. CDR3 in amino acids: CASSYYLESQTQYF. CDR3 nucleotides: TGTGCCAGCAGTTATTACCTCGAGAGCCAGACCCAGTACTTC.

CDR3 in amino acids: CASSTGLLGNEQYF. CDR3 nucleotide sequence: TGTGCCAGCAGTACAGGCCTCTTAGGGAACGAGCAGTACTTC. This chain joins TRBV2 and TRBJ2-7, with D possibly matching TRBD1 (5 bases). Between the trimmed V and J ends, which lost 5 bases and 5 bases, there was a span of 16 bases. The germline CDR1 and CDR2 sequences are SNHLY and FYNNEI. CDR3 size: 14 residues.

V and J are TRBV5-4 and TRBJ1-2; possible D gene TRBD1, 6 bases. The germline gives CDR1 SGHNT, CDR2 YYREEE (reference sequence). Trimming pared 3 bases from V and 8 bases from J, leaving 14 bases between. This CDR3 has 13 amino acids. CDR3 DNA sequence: TGTGCCAGCAGCTCTGACAGGATTGGGGGCTACACCTTC. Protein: CASSSDRIGGYTF.

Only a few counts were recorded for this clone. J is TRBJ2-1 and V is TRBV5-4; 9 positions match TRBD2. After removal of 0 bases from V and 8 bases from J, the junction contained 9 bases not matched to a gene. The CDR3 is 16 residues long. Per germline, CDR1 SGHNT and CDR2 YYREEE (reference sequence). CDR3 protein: CASSLAGAGGPYEQFF. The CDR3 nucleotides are TGTGCCAGCAGCTTGGCGGGCGCGGGGGGGCCGTATGAGCAGTTCTTC.

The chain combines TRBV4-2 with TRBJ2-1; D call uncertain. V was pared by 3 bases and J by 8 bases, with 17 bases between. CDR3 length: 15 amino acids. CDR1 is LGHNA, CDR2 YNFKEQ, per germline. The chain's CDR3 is CASSQETRVADEQFF. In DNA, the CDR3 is TGTGCCAGCAGCCAGGAGACTCGGGTCGCTGATGAGCAGTTCTTC.

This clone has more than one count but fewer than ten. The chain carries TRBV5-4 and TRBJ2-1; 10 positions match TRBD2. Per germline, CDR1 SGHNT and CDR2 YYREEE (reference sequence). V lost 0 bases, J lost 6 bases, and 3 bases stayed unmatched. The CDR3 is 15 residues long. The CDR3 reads CASSLGLAGSNEQFF. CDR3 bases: TGTGCCAGCAGCTTGGGACTAGCGGGTAGCAATGAGCAGTTCTTC.

CDR3 region: CASSLSGAGGWETQYF. In nucleotides, the CDR3 is TGTGCCAGCAGTTTATCGGGGGCCGGGGGCTGGGAGACCCAGTACTTC. This chain joins TRBV27 and TRBJ2-5; D could derive from TRBD1 or TRBD2 (6 bases each). V lost 0 bases to trimming and J lost 5 bases, with 16 bases between them. Per the germline V gene, CDR1 is MNHEY and CDR2 is SMNVEV (reference sequence). There are 16 residues in the CDR3.

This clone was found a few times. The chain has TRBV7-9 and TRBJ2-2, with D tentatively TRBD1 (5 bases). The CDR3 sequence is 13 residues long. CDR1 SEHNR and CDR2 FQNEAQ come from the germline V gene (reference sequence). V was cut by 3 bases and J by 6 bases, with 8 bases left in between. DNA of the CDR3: TGTGCCAGCAGCTTCAGGGTCGCCGGGGAGCTGTTTTTT. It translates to CASSFRVAGELFF.

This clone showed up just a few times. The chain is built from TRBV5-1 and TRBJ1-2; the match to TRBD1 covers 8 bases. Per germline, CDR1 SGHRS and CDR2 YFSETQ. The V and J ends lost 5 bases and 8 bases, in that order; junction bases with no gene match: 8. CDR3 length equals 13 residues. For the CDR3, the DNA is TGCGCCAGCAGAACCGAAGACAGGGGAGGCTACACCTTC. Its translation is CASRTEDRGGYTF.

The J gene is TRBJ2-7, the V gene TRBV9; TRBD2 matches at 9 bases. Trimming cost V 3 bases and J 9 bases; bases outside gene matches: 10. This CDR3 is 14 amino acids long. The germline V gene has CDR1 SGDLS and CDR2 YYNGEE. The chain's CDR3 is CASSGGEREAPQYF. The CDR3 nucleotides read TGTGCCAGCAGCGGGGGGGAGCGGGAGGCGCCGCAGTACTTC.

CDR3 sequence reads: CASRRQGYEQYF. The DNA of the CDR3 is TGTGCCAGCAGGAGACAGGGCTACGAGCAGTACTTC. The chain recombines TRBV5-8 with TRBJ2-7; 7 bases line up with TRBD1. The CDR3 is 12 residues long. The V gene's germline CDR1 is SGHTS and CDR2 YDEGEE. V shed 5 bases, J shed 3 bases, and the junction held 2 bases outside the gene matches.

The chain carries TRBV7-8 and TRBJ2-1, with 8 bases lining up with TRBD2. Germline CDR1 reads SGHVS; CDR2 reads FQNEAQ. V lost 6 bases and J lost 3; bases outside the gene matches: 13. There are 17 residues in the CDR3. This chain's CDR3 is CASRPFLAGNDYNEQFF. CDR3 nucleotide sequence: TGTGCCAGCAGACCCTTTTTAGCGGGGAACGACTACAATGAGCAGTTCTTC.